This T cell receptor (beta chain) was obtained from a study of OX40 agonist ivuxolimab in advanced cancers. Study overall: Ivuxolimab doses were 0.01, 0.1, 0.3, 1.5, 3 or 10 mg/kg every 2 weeks. Patients in dose escalation had liver, melanoma, kidney or head and neck cancers. The eligibility criteria allowed prior anti-PD-1, anti-PD-L1 or anti-CTLA-4 therapy, and roughly 39% had some.

As regards this clone: The antigen is undetermined.

Using immunoSEQ multiplex PCR, the repertoire was profiled, and TCRdb retains in-frame clones only, with some absent. The sample includes approximately 90,000 clones, about 91% seen only once; the top ten take around 2.7%. Whole-study results and caveats: CD8+ T cells were the subset that, on average, had more expanded clones than CD4+.

The ends lost 10 bases at V and 4 bases at J; junction bases unmatched: 10. The CDR3 has 13 amino acids. Germline V gene sequence: CDR1 ENHRY, CDR2 SYGVKD. This chain links TRBV10-3 with TRBJ2-7; 7 nucleotides line up with TRBD2. This sequence was found in an adult with an advanced solid tumor such as melanoma, head and neck, liver or kidney cancer. Here the sequenced sample was CD4+ or CD8+ T cells sorted from blood, taken in a trial of the OX40 agonist ivuxolimab. For the CDR3, the DNA is TGTGCCACAGCGGGGACTGCAGGGTACGAGCAGTACTTC. It encodes CATAGTAGYEQYF.